A selection of T cell receptor beta chains follows, all from one sample in a study of T-cell memory formation after mild COVID-19. Via MiXCR, TCRdb re-called the 5' RACE reads, giving one row per CDR3 protein. The table lists under 350,000 distinct CDR3 sequences, 15% to 20% of them singletons, with over 20% in the top ten. The sample comprised PBMCs or a T cell subset sorted from them (not recorded which). All receptors derive from a man between 18 and 29 years old who had mild COVID-19 (a few samples of this study predate the infection). Cell type and time point are not known. The conserved cysteine and the conserved F or W are not part of the CDR3 here. Clone size is not always given. Where it is, it says once, few, many or a class for expanded clones.

v_call clone_size cdr3_aa
TRBV5-1 few ASSLSPGRNEAF
TRBV7-2 NA ASSLQPYQETQY
TRBV5-1 NA ASSPLGLGTDSKAF
TRBV19 few ASSIGPGLTDTQY
TRBV7-8 many ASGSGIWNSPLH
TRBV6-6 few ASTLGRSTDTQY
TRBV12-3/TRBV12-4 NA ASSWTGLRNNEKF
TRBV4-1 few ASSRLGGSYGYT
TRBV4-3 NA ASSQGEGGTEAF
TRBV5-6 few ASGDMGTDTQY
TRBV7-9 NA ASSLGTTSTQY
TRBV11-2 NA ASSLDLEASGGETQY
TRBV5-1 NA ASSNQGGQETQY
TRBV20-1 NA SARLAGGHTDTQY
TRBV7-2 NA ASSSGLPKAGELF
TRBV12-3/TRBV12-4 many ASSFRGEKLF
TRBV28 few ASSRAGRTDTQY
TRBV5-1 NA ASRSGEETQY
TRBV11-2 few ASRILMGGSNQPQH